A single T cell receptor beta chain is shown here with its context. The data belong to a study of human thymus T cells. The ends were cut back, 8 bases at V and 3 bases at J, with 15 bases in the middle. Germline V gene sequence: CDR1 SNHLY, CDR2 FYNNEI. The CDR3 length is 14 residues. Assay used: immunoSEQ multiplex PCR; TCRdb lists only in-frame clones, some missing. Among tens of thousands of clones listed, about 93% were seen once. The chain couples TRBV2 to TRBJ2-3, with D possibly called TRBD1 or TRBD2 (5 bases each). This receptor was obtained from a boy less than two years old with a congenital heart defect but otherwise immunologically healthy. The specimen was blood. The CDR3, as DNA: TGTGCCAGCCGGGGCCTTTACAAGACAGATACGCAGTATTTT. Encoded protein: CASRGLYKTDTQYF.